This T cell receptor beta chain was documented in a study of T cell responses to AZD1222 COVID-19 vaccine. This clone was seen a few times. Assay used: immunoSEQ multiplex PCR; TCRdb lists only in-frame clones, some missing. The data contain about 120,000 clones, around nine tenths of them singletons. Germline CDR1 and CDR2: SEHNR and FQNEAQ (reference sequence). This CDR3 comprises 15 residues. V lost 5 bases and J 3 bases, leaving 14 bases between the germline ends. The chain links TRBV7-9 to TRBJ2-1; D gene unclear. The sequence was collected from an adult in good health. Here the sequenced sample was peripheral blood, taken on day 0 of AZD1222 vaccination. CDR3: CASSPPRLVYNEQFF. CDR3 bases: TGTGCCAGCAGCCCCCCTCGACTCGTCTACAATGAGCAGTTCTTC.